The 12 T cell receptor beta chains below were found in one sample sequenced in a study of T cells after yellow fever vaccination. TCRdb reanalysed the 5' RACE reads using MiXCR and keeps one entry per CDR3 protein. The data contain 150,000 to 200,000 distinct CDR3 sequences, approximately 6.2% of them seen just once; the ten biggest clones take up roughly 3%. The specimen comprised CD4+ T cells sorted from PBMCs, sampled on the day of the first yellow fever vaccination. Source of these receptors: a man younger than 35 who received the YFV17D yellow fever vaccine.

The chain combines TRBV27 with TRBJ2-1; a possible D gene is TRBD2 (6 bases). V lost 5 bases to trimming and J lost 4 bases, with 18 bases between them. The CDR3 covers 16 residues. Per germline, CDR1 MNHEY and CDR2 SMNVEV (reference sequence). CDR3 in DNA: TGTGCCAGCAGTCCAAATGACTGGGGAGGATACAATGAGCAGTTCTTC. Translating it yields CASSPNDWGGYNEQFF.

At least ten counts were recorded for this clonotype. The rearrangement uses TRBV7-2 and TRBJ2-1; 11 positions agree with TRBD2. In germline, CDR1 is SGHTA, CDR2 FQGNSA. The CDR3 is 16 residues long. V gave up 4 bases and J gave up 8 bases; unmatched junction bases: 10. This CDR3 reads CASSSPLAGGLDEQFF. The CDR3 DNA is TGTGCCAGCAGCTCCCCGTTAGCGGGGGGGCTTGATGAGCAGTTCTTC.

This clonotype showed up many times. The V and J genes are TRBV7-6 and TRBJ2-7, with 7 bases matching TRBD1. CDR1 and CDR2 (germline): SGHVS, FNYEAQ. This CDR3 is 13 amino acids long. Germline trimming cut 5 bases from V and 2 bases from J; bases unmatched to any gene: 3. The CDR3: CASSRDRTYEQYF. The CDR3 coding sequence is TGTGCCAGCAGCCGGGACAGAACCTACGAGCAGTACTTC.

The gene calls are TRBV5-8 and TRBJ1-3; no reliable D call. V was pared by 4 bases and J by 11 bases, with 10 bases between. CDR1 SGHTS and CDR2 YDEGEE come from the germline V gene. This CDR3 has 11 amino acids. CDR3 protein: CASSQDISIYF. CDR3 in DNA: TGTGCCAGCAGCCAGGATATTTCCATATATTTT.

The CDR3 is CASGGTGTNYGYTF. CDR3 DNA sequence: TGTGCCAGCGGCGGGACAGGAACCAACTATGGCTACACCTTC. The rearrangement uses TRBV6-2 or TRBV6-3 and TRBJ1-2, with 8 bases matching TRBD1. Trimming removed 8 bases from V and 2 bases from J; junction bases left unmatched: 7. The CDR3 covers 14 residues. Germline CDR1 is MNHEY and CDR2 is SVGEGT.

Only a few counts were recorded for this clonotype. The chain has TRBV10-3 and TRBJ2-5; tentative D call: TRBD1 (6 bases). This CDR3 has 12 amino acids. The germline V gene encodes CDR1 ENHRY and CDR2 SYGVKD. Trimming shortened V by 6 bases and J by 4 bases, and 9 bases separated the two germline ends. The CDR3 here is CAIREGGETQYF. As DNA, the CDR3 is TGTGCCATCAGGGAAGGGGGAGAGACCCAGTACTTC.

This clonotype was seen more than once but under ten times. The rearrangement joins TRBV12-3 or TRBV12-4 to TRBJ2-1; 9 positions match TRBD1. This CDR3 is built from 16 residues. Trimming cost V 6 bases and J 0 bases; bases outside gene matches: 6. The CDR3 coding sequence is TGTGCCAGCAGAACCGGGACAGGGAGCTCCTACAATGAGCAGTTCTTC. Translated, it gives CASRTGTGSSYNEQFF.

The sample holds many counts of this clonotype. The chain uses TRBV7-2 and TRBJ2-7; D might be TRBD1 (5 bases). The V and J ends lost 1 base and 7 bases respectively, with 17 bases between them. This CDR3 is 15 amino acids long. Germline-derived CDR1 and CDR2 are SGHTA and FQGNSA. CDR3 amino acids: CASSLDQGSSWEQYV. DNA for the CDR3: TGTGCCAGCAGCTTAGATCAGGGTTCCTCTTGGGAGCAGTACGTC.

This clonotype was found a few times. The V and J genes are TRBV15 and TRBJ1-4; D is uncertain. Germline V lookup: CDR1 LNHNV, CDR2 YYDKDF (reference sequence). Trimming took off 0 bases at V and 0 bases at J, with 8 bases between the two ends. This CDR3 region has 16 residues. In nucleotides, the CDR3 is TGTGCCACCAGCAGAGAAAGCTTGGCAACTAATGAAAAACTGTTTTTT. Protein product: CATSRESLATNEKLFF. Looking up the rest from reference TRBV15 and TRBJ1-4 gives the full variable domain: DAMVIQNPRYQVTQFGKPVTLSCSQTLNHNVMYWYQQKSSQAPKLLFHYYDKDFNNEADTPDNFQSRRPNTSFCFLDIRSPGLGDTAMYLCATSRESLATNEKLFFGSGTQLSVL.

The rearrangement links TRBV4-1 to TRBJ1-1; no firm D call. Germline CDR1 reads MGHRA; CDR2 reads YSYEKL. The CDR3 spans 12 residues. V was cut by 3 bases and J by 10 bases, with 12 bases left in between. This CDR3 reads CASSHPGGGAFF. The DNA for the CDR3 is TGCGCCAGCAGCCACCCGGGAGGAGGAGCTTTCTTT.

A few counts support this clonotype. The chain links TRBV6-5 to TRBJ2-3; TRBD2 matches at 13 bases. The CDR3 has 18 amino acids. Trimming removed 0 bases from V and 2 bases from J; junction bases left unmatched: 5. Germline values: CDR1 MNHEY, CDR2 SVGAGI. The DNA for the CDR3 is TGTGCCAGCAGTTACTCGGGACTAGCGGGGCGAGACACAGATACGCAGTATTTT. Translated: CASSYSGLAGRDTDTQYF.

In regard to this clonotype: A much larger clone lies one base from this, so it may be a read error. The rearrangement joins TRBV5-6 to TRBJ2-1; 8 bases line up with TRBD1. J gave up 4 bases and V 4 bases, and 10 bases lay outside the gene matches. Germline V gene lookup returns CDR1 SGHDT and CDR2 YYEEEE. This CDR3 spans 16 amino acids. The CDR3 nucleotides are TGTGCCAGCAGCCGTGCACGGACAGGGCCTTACAATGAGCAGTTCTTC. It codes for CASSRARTGPYNEQFF.